This TCR beta chain originates from a study of spatial heterogeneity in lung cancer. This clonotype was recorded at least ten times. Within a library made for alpha chains, this beta chain is off target, and its count is uninformative. Described time point: sample taken at primary tumor resection. TCRdb reprocessed the 5' RACE reads with MiXCR, giving one entry per CDR3 protein. This sample yields roughly 15,000 distinct CDR3 sequences, of which 3.6% are seen a single time; 8.5% to 10% belongs to the top ten. This receptor was taken from a male donor with early-stage non-small cell lung cancer. The sample in question was normal lung tissue next to the tumor, obtained at surgery.

CDR3 loop: CASSLVETQYF. For the CDR3, the DNA is TGTGCCAGCAGCTTAGTCGAGACCCAGTACTTC. V and J are TRBV7-6 and TRBJ2-5; D gene ambiguous. CDR3 length equals 11 residues. V was cut by 1 base and J by 5 bases, with 2 bases left in between. Germline CDR1 is SGHVS and CDR2 is FNYEAQ.